Following are 9 T cell receptor beta chains from one sample sequenced in a study of cytomegalovirus exposure and HLA in healthy donors. Sequenced by immunoSEQ multiplex PCR; TCRdb stores in-frame clones only, minus some. Among approximately 180,000 clones, around nine tenths were seen once, and the ten largest hold 1.4%. The specimen sequenced was PBMCs. The origin of the receptors is a woman aged 30 to 39 in good health and CMV-seronegative.

The genes are TRBV7-6 and TRBJ1-5; the match to TRBD1 covers 10 bases. The CDR3 loop spans 14 amino acids. Germline values: CDR1 SGHVS, CDR2 FNYEAQ. With V trimmed by 5 bases and J by 8 bases, 6 bases remained unmatched. The CDR3 nucleotides read TGTGCCAGCAGCACAGGGGGGACAGGGGAGCCCCAGCATTTT. This codes for CASSTGGTGEPQHF.

The chain has TRBV29-1 and TRBJ1-2, with D possibly being TRBD1 (5 bases). The length of the CDR3 is 11 residues. Trimming pared 6 bases from V and 5 bases from J, leaving 10 bases between. Per germline, CDR1 SQVTM and CDR2 ANQGSEA. The chain's CDR3 is CSVDNPYGYTF. In DNA, the CDR3 is TGCAGCGTGGACAACCCGTATGGCTACACCTTC. The whole variable domain, remainder taken from reference TRBV29-1 and TRBJ1-2, is SAVISQKPSRDICQRGTSLTIQCQVDSQVTMMFWYRQQPGQSLTLIATANQGSEATYESGFVIDKFPISRPNLTFSTLTVSNMSPEDSSIYLCSVDNPYGYTFGSGTRLTVV.

For the CDR3, the DNA is TGTGCCAGCAGCCAGGACAGAAACTATGGCTACACCTTC. Its protein product is CASSQDRNYGYTF. This rearrangement joins TRBV9 to TRBJ1-2; D is possibly TRBD1 (6 bases). This CDR3 is 13 amino acids long. The V end was cut by 4 bases, the J end by 2 bases, with 9 bases between. Germline CDR1 SGDLS, CDR2 YYNGEE. The whole variable domain, filled in from reference TRBV9 and TRBJ1-2, reads DSGVTQTPKHLITATGQRVTLRCSPRSGDLSVYWYQQSLDQGLQFLIQYYNGEERAKGNILERFSAQQFPDLHSELNLSSLELGDSALYFCASSQDRNYGYTFGSGTRLTVV.

The chain links TRBV6-5 to TRBJ2-7; perhaps TRBD1 as D (5 bases). The CDR3 has 13 residues. V lost 6 bases and J 1 base, leaving 10 bases between the germline ends. The germline V gene has CDR1 MNHEY and CDR2 SVGAGI. In nucleotides, the CDR3 is TGTGCCAGCAGCCCAGGGATTTCCTACGAGCAGTACTTC. Protein sequence: CASSPGISYEQYF.

This clone was detected only once. This sequence joins TRBV4-2 and TRBJ2-5; TRBD2 matches 10 bases. V gave up 3 bases and J gave up 5 bases; unmatched junction bases: 15. This CDR3 has 18 residues. Germline V gives CDR1 LGHNA, CDR2 YNFKEQ. The CDR3 DNA is TGTGCCAGCAGCCACCGACTGACTAGCGGGCAGGACACCGAGACCCAGTACTTC. Residues: CASSHRLTSGQDTETQYF.

This clone has more than one count but fewer than ten. The chain links TRBV19 to TRBJ1-5; 7 bases are a match to TRBD1. V shed 6 bases, J shed 4 bases, and the junction held 15 bases outside the gene matches. The germline CDR1 and CDR2 sequences are LNHDA and SQIVND (reference sequence). The CDR3 extends over 17 amino acids. CDR3 region: CASSSRVATGRNQPQHF. CDR3 in DNA: TGTGCCAGTAGCTCCCGGGTCGCGACAGGGCGAAATCAGCCCCAGCATTTT.

The chain recombines TRBV4-1 with TRBJ2-7, with TRBD1 matching over 10 bases. V gave up 3 bases and J gave up 4 bases; unmatched junction bases: 12. This CDR3 region has 17 residues. The germline V gene has CDR1 MGHRA and CDR2 YSYEKL. CDR3 residues: CASSHLTTGGAAYEQYF. The CDR3 coding sequence is TGCGCCAGCAGCCATCTTACGACAGGGGGCGCGGCGTACGAGCAGTACTTC.

The chain carries TRBV5-6 and TRBJ1-1; D not certain. The CDR3 runs to 12 residues. V lost 1 base and J 4 bases, leaving 5 bases between the germline ends. CDR1 is SGHDT, CDR2 YYEEEE, per germline. CDR3 amino acids: CASSLLLTEAFF. For the CDR3, the DNA is TGTGCCAGCAGCTTGCTTCTCACTGAAGCTTTCTTT.

Turning to this clone: At one end the junction does not follow the germline gene, possibly because of a read error. This chain connects TRBV7-7 to TRBJ2-5; D perhaps matches TRBD1 (6 bases). This CDR3 region has 13 residues. Per germline, CDR1 SSHAT and CDR2 FNYEAQ (reference sequence). CDR3 sequence: CASSLARGETQYF. In nucleotides, the CDR3 is TGTGCTAGCAGCTTAGCCAGGGGAGAGACCCAGTACTTC.